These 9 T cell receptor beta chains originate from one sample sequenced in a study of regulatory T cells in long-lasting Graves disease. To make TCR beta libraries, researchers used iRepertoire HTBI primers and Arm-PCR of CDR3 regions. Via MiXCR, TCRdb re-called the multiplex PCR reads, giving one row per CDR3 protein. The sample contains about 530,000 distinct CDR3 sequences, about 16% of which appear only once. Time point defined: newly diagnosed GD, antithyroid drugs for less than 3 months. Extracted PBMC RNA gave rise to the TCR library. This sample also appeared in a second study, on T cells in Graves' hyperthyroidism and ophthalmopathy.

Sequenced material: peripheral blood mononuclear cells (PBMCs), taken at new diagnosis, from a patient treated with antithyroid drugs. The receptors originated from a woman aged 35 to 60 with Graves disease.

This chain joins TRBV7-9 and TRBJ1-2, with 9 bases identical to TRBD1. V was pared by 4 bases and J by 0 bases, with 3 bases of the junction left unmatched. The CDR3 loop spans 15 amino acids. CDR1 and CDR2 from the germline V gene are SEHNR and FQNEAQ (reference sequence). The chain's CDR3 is CASSSRDRANYGYTF. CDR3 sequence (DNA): TGTGCCAGCAGCTCCAGGGACAGGGCTAACTATGGCTACACCTTC.

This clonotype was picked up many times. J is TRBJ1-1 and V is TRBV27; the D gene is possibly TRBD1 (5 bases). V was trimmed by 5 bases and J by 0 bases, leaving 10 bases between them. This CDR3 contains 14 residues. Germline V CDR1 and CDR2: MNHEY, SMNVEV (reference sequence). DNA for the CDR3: TGTGCCAGCAGTGCCTGGGGGATGAACACTGAAGCTTTCTTT. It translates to CASSAWGMNTEAFF.

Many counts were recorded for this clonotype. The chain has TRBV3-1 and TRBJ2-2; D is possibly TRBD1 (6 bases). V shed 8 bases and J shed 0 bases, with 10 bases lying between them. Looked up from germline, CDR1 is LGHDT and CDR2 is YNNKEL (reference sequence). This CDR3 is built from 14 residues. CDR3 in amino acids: CASQDSTNTGELFF. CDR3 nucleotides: TGTGCCAGCCAGGACAGCACGAACACCGGGGAGCTGTTTTTT. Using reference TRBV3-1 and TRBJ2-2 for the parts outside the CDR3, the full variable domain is DTAVSQTPKYLVTQMGNDKSIKCEQNLGHDTMYWYKQDSKKFLKIMFSYNNKELIINETVPNRFSPKSPDKAHLNLHINSLELGDSAVYFCASQDSTNTGELFFGEGSRLTVL.

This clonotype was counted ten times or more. In DNA, the CDR3 is TGTGCCAGCAGTTACTCGACAGGGGTAGATACGCAGTATTTT. Amino acid sequence: CASSYSTGVDTQYF. The gene calls are TRBV6-5 and TRBJ2-3; 8 nucleotides agree with TRBD1. In germline, CDR1 is MNHEY, CDR2 SVGAGI. CDR3 length: 14 residues. V gave up 0 bases and J gave up 5 bases; unmatched junction bases: 1.

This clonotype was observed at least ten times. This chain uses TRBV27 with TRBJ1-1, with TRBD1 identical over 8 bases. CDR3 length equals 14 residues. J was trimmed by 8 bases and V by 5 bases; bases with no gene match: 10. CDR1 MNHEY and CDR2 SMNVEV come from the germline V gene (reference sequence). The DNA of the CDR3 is TGTGCCAGCAGTCTGCAGGGGGCGGGGGCGGAAGCTTTCTTT. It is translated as CASSLQGAGAEAFF.

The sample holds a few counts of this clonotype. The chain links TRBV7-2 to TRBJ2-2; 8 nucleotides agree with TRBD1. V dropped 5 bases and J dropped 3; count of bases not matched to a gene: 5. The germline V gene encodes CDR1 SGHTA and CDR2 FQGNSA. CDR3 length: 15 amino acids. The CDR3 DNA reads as TGTGCCAGCAGCGTAACGGGACAGGACACCGGGGAGCTGTTTTTT. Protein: CASSVTGQDTGELFF. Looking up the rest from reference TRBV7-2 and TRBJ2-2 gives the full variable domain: GAGVSQSPSNKVTEKGKDVELRCDPISGHTALYWYRQSLGQGLEFLIYFQGNSAPDKSGLPSDRFSAERTGGSVSTLTIQRTQQEDSAVYLCASSVTGQDTGELFFGEGSRLTVL.

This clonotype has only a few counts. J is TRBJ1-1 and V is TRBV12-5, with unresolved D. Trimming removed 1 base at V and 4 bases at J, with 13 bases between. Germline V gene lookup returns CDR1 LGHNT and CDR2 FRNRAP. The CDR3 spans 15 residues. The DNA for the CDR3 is TGTGCTAGTGGTTTGGAAGTCGTTGAAAGCACTGAAGCTTTCTTT. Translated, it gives CASGLEVVESTEAFF.

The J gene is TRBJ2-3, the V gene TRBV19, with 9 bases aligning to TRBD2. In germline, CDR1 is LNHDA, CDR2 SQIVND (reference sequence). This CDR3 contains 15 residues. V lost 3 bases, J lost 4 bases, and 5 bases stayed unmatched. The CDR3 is CASSMRGGEADTQYF. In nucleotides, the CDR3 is TGTGCCAGTAGTATGCGCGGGGGGGAGGCAGATACGCAGTATTTT.

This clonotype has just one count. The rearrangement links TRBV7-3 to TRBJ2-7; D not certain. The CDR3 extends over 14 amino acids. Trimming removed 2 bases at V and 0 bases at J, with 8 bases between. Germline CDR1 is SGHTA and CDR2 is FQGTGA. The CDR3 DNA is TGTGCCAGCAGCTTAGCGGAAGTCTCCTACGAGCAGTACTTC. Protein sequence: CASSLAEVSYEQYF.